What follows describes a single T cell receptor beta chain. Data came from immunoSEQ multiplex PCR; TCRdb stores just in-frame clones and leaves some out. The sample lists around 350,000 clones, around 83% occurring once. Germline V gene data show CDR1 as MNHNS and CDR2 as SASEGT. This CDR3 is built from 15 residues. The ends were cut back, 3 bases at V and 4 bases at J, with 10 bases in the middle. These data are taken from a study of Ad26.COV2.S vaccination and SARS-CoV-2 variants. Regarding treatment: 19 received Ad26.COV2.S at low or high dose, single or two shots; about 5 received placebo; per-sample allocation not given. The samples date from day 63 after the first vaccine or placebo injection.

This chain uses TRBV6-1 with TRBJ2-6; possibly TRBD1 for D (5 bases). The starting material was peripheral blood, obtained in a trial of Ad26.COV2.S vaccine versus placebo. The clonotype was recovered from a person aged 18 to 59 who received the Ad26.COV2.S COVID-19 vaccine or a placebo. The CDR3 DNA sequence: TGTGCCAGCAGTGATGCAGGGTCAGGGGCCAACGTCCTGACTTTC. This gives the protein CASSDAGSGANVLTF.